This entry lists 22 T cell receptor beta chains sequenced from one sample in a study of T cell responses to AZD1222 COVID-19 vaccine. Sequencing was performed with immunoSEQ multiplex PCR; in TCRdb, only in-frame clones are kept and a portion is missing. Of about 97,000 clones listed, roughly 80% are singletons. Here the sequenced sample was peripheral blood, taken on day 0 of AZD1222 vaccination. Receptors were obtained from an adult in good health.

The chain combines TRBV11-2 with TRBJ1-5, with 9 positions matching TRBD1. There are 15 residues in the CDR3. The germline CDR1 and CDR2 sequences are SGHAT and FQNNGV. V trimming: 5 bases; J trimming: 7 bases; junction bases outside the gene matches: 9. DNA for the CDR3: TGTGCCAGCAGCGCACAGGGGGCGGAAGGGCAGCCCCAGCATTTT. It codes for CASSAQGAEGQPQHF.

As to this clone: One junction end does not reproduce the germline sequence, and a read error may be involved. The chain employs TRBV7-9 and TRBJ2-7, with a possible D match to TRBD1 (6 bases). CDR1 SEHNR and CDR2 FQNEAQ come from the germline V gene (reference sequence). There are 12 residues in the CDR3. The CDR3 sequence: CASSQGTTSPTF. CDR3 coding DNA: TGTGCCAGCAGCCAGGGGACGACCTCTCCAACTTTT.

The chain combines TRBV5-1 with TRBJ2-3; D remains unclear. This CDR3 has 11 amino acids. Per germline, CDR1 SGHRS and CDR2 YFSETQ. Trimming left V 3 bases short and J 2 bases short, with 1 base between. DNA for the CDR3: TGCGCCAGCAGCTACACAGATACGCAGTATTTT. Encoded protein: CASSYTDTQYF.

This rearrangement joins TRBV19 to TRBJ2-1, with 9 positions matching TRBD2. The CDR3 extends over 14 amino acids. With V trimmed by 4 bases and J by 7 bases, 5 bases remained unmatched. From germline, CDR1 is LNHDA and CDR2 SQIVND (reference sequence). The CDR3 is CASSSGLARNEQFF. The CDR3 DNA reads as TGTGCCAGTAGTAGCGGACTAGCGAGGAATGAGCAGTTCTTC.

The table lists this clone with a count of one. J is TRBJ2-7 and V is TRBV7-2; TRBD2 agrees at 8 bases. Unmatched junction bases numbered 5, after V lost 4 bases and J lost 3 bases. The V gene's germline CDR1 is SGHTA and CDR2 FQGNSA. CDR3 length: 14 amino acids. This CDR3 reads CASSWGAGDYEQYV. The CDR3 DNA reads TGTGCCAGCAGCTGGGGAGCGGGGGACTACGAGCAGTACGTC.

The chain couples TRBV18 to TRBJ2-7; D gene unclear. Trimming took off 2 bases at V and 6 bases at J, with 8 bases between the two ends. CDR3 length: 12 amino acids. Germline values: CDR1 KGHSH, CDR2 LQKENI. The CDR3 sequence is CASSPDSSEQYV. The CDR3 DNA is TGTGCCAGCTCACCAGATAGCTCCGAGCAGTACGTC.

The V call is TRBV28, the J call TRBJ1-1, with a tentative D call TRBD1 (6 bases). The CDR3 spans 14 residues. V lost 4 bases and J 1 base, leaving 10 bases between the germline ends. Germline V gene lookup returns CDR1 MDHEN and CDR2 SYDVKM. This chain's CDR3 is CASSSTGPNTEAFF. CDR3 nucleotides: TGTGCCAGCAGTTCGACAGGACCGAACACTGAAGCTTTCTTT.

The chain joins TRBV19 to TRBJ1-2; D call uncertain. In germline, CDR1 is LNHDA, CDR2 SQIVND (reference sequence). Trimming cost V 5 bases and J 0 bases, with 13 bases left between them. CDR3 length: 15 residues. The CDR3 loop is CASSLGQATNYGYTF. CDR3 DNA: TGTGCCAGTAGTCTTGGGCAGGCCACTAACTATGGCTACACCTTC.

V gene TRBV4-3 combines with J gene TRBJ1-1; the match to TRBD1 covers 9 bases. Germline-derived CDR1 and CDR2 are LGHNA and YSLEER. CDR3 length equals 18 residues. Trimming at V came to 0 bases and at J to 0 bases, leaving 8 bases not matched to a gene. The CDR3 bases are TGCGCCAGCAGCCAAGATCAGACAGGGGGGGGTATGAACACTGAAGCTTTCTTT. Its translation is CASSQDQTGGGMNTEAFF.

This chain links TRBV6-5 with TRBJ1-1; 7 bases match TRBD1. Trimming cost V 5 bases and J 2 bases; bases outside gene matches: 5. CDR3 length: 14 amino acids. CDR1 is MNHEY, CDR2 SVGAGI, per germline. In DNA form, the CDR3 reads TGTGCCAGCAGTCAACAGGGGTTTAACACTGAAGCTTTCTTT. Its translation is CASSQQGFNTEAFF.

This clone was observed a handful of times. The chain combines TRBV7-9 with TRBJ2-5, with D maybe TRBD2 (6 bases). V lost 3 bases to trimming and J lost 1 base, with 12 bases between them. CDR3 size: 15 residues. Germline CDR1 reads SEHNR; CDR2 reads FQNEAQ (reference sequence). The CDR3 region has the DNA TGTGCCAGCAGCTTCCTCGGGACTTTCCAAGAGACCCAGTACTTC. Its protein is CASSFLGTFQETQYF.

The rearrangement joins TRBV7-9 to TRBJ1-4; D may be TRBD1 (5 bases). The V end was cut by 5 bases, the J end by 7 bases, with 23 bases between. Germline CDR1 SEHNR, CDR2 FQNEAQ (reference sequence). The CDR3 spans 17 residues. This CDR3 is CASSRSSNLPGTEKLFF. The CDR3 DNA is TGTGCCAGCAGCCGATCGTCCAATCTCCCGGGGACTGAAAAACTGTTTTTT. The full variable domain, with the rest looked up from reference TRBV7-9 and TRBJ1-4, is DTGVSQNPRHKITKRGQNVTFRCDPISEHNRLYWYRQTLGQGPEFLTYFQNEAQLEKSRLLSDRFSAERPKGSFSTLEIQRTEQGDSAMYLCASSRSSNLPGTEKLFFGSGTQLSVL.

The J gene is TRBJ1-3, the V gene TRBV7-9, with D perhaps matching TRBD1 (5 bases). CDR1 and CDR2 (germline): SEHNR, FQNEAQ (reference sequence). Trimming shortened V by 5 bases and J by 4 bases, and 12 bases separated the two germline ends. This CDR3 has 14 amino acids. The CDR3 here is CASSPTVSGNTIYF. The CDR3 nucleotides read TGTGCCAGCAGCCCGACAGTCTCCGGAAACACCATATATTTT. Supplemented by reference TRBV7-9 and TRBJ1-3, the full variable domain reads DTGVSQNPRHKITKRGQNVTFRCDPISEHNRLYWYRQTLGQGPEFLTYFQNEAQLEKSRLLSDRFSAERPKGSFSTLEIQRTEQGDSAMYLCASSPTVSGNTIYFGEGSWLTVV.

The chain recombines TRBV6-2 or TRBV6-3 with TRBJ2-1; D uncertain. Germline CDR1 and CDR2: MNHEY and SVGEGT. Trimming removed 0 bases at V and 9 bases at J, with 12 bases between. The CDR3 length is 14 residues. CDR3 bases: TGTGCCAGCAGTTACTCCCCATGGGCAGTTGAGCAGTTCTTC. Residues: CASSYSPWAVEQFF.

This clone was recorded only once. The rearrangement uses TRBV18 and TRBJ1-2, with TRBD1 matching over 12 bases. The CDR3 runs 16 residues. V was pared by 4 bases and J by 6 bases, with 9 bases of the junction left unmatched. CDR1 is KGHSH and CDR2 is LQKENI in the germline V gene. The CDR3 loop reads CASSLIRDRGQDGYTF. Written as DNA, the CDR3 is TGTGCCAGCTCACTGATCCGGGACAGGGGGCAAGATGGCTACACCTTC.

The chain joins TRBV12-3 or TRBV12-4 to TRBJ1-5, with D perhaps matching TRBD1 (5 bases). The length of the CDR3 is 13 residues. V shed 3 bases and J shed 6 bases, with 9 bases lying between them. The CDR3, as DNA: TGTGCCAGCAGTTTTGGAGGGGTTCAGCCCCAGCATTTT. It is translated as CASSFGGVQPQHF.

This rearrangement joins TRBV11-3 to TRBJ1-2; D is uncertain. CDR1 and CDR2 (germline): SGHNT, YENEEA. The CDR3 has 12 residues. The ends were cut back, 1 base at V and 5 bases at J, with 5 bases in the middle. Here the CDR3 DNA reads TGTGCCAGCAGCTTAGGAGGGTATGGCTACACCTTC. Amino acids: CASSLGGYGYTF. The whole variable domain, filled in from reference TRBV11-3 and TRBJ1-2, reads EAGVVQSPRYKIIEKKQPVAFWCNPISGHNTLYWYLQNLGQGPELLIRYENEEAVDDSQLPKDRFSAERLKGVDSTLKIQPAELGDSAVYLCASSLGGYGYTFGSGTRLTVV.

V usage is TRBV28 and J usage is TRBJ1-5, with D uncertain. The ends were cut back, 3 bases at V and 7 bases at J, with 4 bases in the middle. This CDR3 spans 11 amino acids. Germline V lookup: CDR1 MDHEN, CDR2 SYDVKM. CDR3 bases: TGTGCCAGCAGTTTGGACCAGCCCCAGCATTTT. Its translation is CASSLDQPQHF.

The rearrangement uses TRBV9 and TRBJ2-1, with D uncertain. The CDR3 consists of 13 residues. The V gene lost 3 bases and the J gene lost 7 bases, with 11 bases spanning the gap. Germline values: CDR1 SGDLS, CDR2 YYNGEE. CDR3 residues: CASSEARVNEQFF. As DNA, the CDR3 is TGTGCCAGCAGCGAGGCTCGAGTAAATGAGCAGTTCTTC.

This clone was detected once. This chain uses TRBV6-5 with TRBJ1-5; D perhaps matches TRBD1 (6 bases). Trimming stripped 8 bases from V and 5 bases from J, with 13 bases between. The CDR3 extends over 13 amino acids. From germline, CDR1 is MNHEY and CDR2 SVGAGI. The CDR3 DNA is TGTGCCAGCTCCCTGGGACACGATCAGCCCCAGCATTTT. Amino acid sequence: CASSLGHDQPQHF.

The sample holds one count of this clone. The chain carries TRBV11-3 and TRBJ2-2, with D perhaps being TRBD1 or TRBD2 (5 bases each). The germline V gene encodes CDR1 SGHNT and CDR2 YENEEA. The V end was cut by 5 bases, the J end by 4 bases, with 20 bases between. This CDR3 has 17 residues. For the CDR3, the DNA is TGTGCCAGCAGCACCCGACTGGGGGTAGAGGGCACCGGGGAGCTGTTTTTT. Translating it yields CASSTRLGVEGTGELFF.

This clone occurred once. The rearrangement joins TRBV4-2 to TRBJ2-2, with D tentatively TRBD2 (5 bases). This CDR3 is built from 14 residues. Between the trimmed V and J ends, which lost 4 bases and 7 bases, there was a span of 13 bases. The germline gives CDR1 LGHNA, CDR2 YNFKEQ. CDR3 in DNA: TGTGCCAGCAGCCTAGGAAGGGAGAACGGGGAGCTGTTTTTT. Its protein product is CASSLGRENGELFF.